These 13 T cell receptor beta chains originate from one sample sequenced in a study of cytomegalovirus exposure and HLA in healthy donors. The PCR contained 60 Vbeta and 13 Jbeta primers. This table comes from immunoSEQ multiplex PCR, and its TCRdb copy is limited to in-frame clones, with some not included. The sample includes under 130,000 clones, roughly 69% of them seen just once. Sequencing was performed on PBMCs. The receptors here all came from a man aged 50 to 59 in good health and CMV-seropositive.

The chain joins TRBV2 to TRBJ2-5; perhaps TRBD1 as D (6 bases). V was cut by 5 bases and J by 1 base, with 8 bases left in between. The CDR3 contains 13 residues. Germline CDR1 is SNHLY and CDR2 is FYNNEI. CDR3 sequence: CASSRQVQETQYF. DNA for the CDR3: TGTGCCAGCAGTCGACAGGTCCAAGAGACCCAGTACTTC.

The chain employs TRBV5-5 and TRBJ1-2, with TRBD1 matching over 12 bases. Germline V gene lookup returns CDR1 SGHKS and CDR2 YYEKEE (reference sequence). This CDR3 contains 15 residues. Germline trimming cut 0 bases from V and 7 bases from J; bases unmatched to any gene: 4. The CDR3 region is CASSLGGTGGFGYTF. The CDR3 DNA reads as TGTGCCAGCAGCTTGGGGGGGACAGGGGGCTTTGGCTACACCTTC.

The V gene is TRBV19, the J gene TRBJ1-3, with 7 positions matching TRBD1. The V gene end was trimmed by 6 bases and the J gene end by 0 bases; junction bases not matched to a gene: 8. This CDR3 has 16 residues. Per the germline V gene, CDR1 is LNHDA and CDR2 is SQIVND (reference sequence). CDR3 bases: TGTGCCAGTAGGAACAAGTACAGGGGCTCTGGAAACACCATATATTTT. It yields the protein CASRNKYRGSGNTIYF.

The chain employs TRBV4-1 and TRBJ2-1, with D maybe TRBD2 (5 bases). The CDR3 contains 13 residues. V lost 0 bases and J lost 13, with 13 bases in between. CDR1 is MGHRA, CDR2 YSYEKL, per germline. CDR3: CASSQDMGLAQFF. For the CDR3, the DNA is TGCGCCAGCAGCCAAGATATGGGCCTAGCACAGTTCTTC.

V usage is TRBV10-3 and J usage is TRBJ2-7, with a possible D match to TRBD1 (5 bases). Trimming shortened V by 6 bases and J by 2 bases, and 11 bases separated the two germline ends. Germline CDR1 and CDR2: ENHRY and SYGVKD. The CDR3 loop spans 13 amino acids. DNA for the CDR3: TGTGCCATCAGCTTGACAGAGGCCTACGAGCAGTACTTC. Residues: CAISLTEAYEQYF.

J is TRBJ1-1 and V is TRBV5-5; D is ambiguous. Germline V gene data show CDR1 as SGHKS and CDR2 as YYEKEE (reference sequence). The CDR3 spans 12 residues. V was cut by 4 bases and J by 7 bases, with 11 bases left in between. CDR3 region: CASSEGGFEAFF. In nucleotides, the CDR3 is TGTGCCAGCAGCGAGGGCGGGTTTGAAGCTTTCTTT.

The chain recombines TRBV9 with TRBJ2-1; 11 bases line up with TRBD2. V lost 3 bases to trimming and J lost 3 bases; unmatched junction nucleotides: 2. The germline gives CDR1 SGDLS, CDR2 YYNGEE. This CDR3 contains 15 residues. The CDR3 protein is CASSEGTSGYNEQFF. CDR3 coding DNA: TGTGCCAGCAGCGAAGGGACTAGCGGCTACAATGAGCAGTTCTTC.

The chain recombines TRBV10-1 with TRBJ1-1; D perhaps matches TRBD1 (5 bases). Germline V gene data show CDR1 as WNHNN and CDR2 as SYGVQD (reference sequence). The CDR3 is 15 amino acids. V lost 4 bases and J 3 bases, leaving 15 bases between the germline ends. The CDR3 DNA is TGCGCCAGCAGTGGGACAACGGGGGGATACACTGAAGCTTTCTTT. It is translated as CASSGTTGGYTEAFF.

The chain carries TRBV25-1 and TRBJ2-1; 16 bases are a match to TRBD2. CDR3 length: 15 residues. Germline-derived CDR1 and CDR2 are MGHDK and SYGVNS. The junction had 7 bases not matched to a gene; V was cut back by 9 bases and J by 8 bases. The CDR3 DNA reads TGTGCCAGGGAGAGCGGGACTAGCGGGAGGGATGAGCAGTTCTTC. Translated, it gives CARESGTSGRDEQFF.

This sequence joins TRBV4-1 and TRBJ1-5, with a possible D match to TRBD1 (6 bases). Germline CDR1 MGHRA, CDR2 YSYEKL. V dropped 0 bases and J dropped 6 bases, with 15 bases sitting between them. This CDR3 is 16 amino acids long. In DNA, the CDR3 is TGCGCCAGCAGCCAAGAAGGGGGACGCCTGTTTCAGCCCCAGCATTTT. Translated, it gives CASSQEGGRLFQPQHF.

This clone has a single count. The chain recombines TRBV5-8 with TRBJ1-5; possibly TRBD1 for D (6 bases). The CDR3 sequence is 14 residues long. The V and J ends lost 3 bases and 7 bases respectively, with 14 bases between them. Germline V gene lookup returns CDR1 SGHTS and CDR2 YDEGEE. The CDR3 loop is CASSWKQGRQPQHF. The DNA for the CDR3 is TGTGCCAGCAGCTGGAAACAGGGCCGGCAGCCCCAGCATTTT.

The gene calls are TRBV4-1 and TRBJ1-6; D uncertain. CDR1 and CDR2 (germline): MGHRA, YSYEKL. Trimming removed 3 bases at V and 5 bases at J, with 17 bases between. This CDR3 has 17 amino acids. CDR3 bases: TGCGCCAGCAGCCATGTCCCCCGGGGAGGAAATAATTCACCCCTCCACTTT. Translating it yields CASSHVPRGGNNSPLHF.

Worth noting for this clone: One end of the junction is discordant with germline, which a read error may explain. This chain joins TRBV9 and TRBJ1-2; D is undetermined. Germline CDR1 is SGDLS and CDR2 is YYNGEE. This CDR3 is 11 amino acids long. For the CDR3, the DNA is TGTGCCAGCGGTGTGAAATATGGCCACACCTTC. This gives the protein CASGVKYGHTF.